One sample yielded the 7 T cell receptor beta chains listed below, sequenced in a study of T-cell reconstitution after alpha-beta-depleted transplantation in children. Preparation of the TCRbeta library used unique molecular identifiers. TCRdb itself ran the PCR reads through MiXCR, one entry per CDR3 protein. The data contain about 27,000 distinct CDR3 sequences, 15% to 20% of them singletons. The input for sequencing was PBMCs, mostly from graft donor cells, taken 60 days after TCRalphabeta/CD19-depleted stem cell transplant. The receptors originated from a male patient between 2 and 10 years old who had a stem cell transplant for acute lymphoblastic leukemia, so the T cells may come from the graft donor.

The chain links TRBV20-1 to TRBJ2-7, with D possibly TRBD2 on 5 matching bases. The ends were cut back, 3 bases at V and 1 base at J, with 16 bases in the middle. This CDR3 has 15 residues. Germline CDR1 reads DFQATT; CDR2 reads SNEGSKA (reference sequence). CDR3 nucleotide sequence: TGCAGTGCTAGGGGGTCTAGCTTTTTATCCTACGAGCAGTACTTC. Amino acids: CSARGSSFLSYEQYF.

The CDR3 here is CASSLASLAGGSTDTQYF. CDR3 in DNA: TGTGCCAGCAGCTTAGCCAGCCTAGCGGGGGGGTCCACAGATACGCAGTATTTT. The rearrangement links TRBV7-2 to TRBJ2-3, with 12 bases lining up with TRBD2. The CDR3 extends over 18 amino acids. Germline V gene lookup returns CDR1 SGHTA and CDR2 FQGNSA. V shed 0 bases and J 2 bases; nucleotides not matched to a gene: 6.

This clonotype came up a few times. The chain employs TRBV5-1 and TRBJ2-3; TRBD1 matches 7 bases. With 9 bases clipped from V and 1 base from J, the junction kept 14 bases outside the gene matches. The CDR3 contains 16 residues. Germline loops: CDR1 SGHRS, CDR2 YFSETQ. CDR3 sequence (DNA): TGCGCCAACCCCCTCACAGGGGATTGGGGCACAGATACGCAGTATTTT. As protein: CANPLTGDWGTDTQYF.

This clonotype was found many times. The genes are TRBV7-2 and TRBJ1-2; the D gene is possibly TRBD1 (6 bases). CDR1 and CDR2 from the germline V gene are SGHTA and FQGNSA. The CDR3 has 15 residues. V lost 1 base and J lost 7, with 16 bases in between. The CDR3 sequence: CASSLDRSGAGGYTF. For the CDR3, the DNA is TGTGCCAGCAGCTTAGATAGATCGGGGGCGGGTGGCTACACCTTC.

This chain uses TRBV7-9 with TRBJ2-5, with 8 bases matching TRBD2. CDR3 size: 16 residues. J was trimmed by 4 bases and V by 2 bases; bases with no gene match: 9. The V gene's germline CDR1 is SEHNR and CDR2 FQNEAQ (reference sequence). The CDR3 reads CASSLMSGGAGETQYF. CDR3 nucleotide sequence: TGTGCCAGCAGCTTAATGTCCGGGGGGGCGGGAGAGACCCAGTACTTC.

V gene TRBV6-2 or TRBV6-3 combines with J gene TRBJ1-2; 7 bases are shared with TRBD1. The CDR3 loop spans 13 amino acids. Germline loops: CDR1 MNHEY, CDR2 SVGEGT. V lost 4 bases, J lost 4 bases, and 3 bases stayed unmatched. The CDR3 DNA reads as TGTGCCAGCAGTTTTGACAGGGCCTATGGCTACACCTTC. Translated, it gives CASSFDRAYGYTF.

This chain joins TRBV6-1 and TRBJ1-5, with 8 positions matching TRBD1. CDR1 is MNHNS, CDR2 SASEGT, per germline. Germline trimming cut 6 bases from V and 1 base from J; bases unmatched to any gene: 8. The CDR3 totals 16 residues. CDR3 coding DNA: TGTGCCAGCAGGAAAACCGGGACAGGCAGCAATCAGCCCCAGCATTTT. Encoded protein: CASRKTGTGSNQPQHF.